This TCR beta chain stems from a study of shared clonotypes between healthy human individuals. The study's findings and limits: Represented diversity, genetic and exposure-history alike, was limited by few donors. In contrast to clonotypes shared by all four donors, non-shared clonotypes had lower generation probabilities. Clonotype sharing across a few donors was observed for 4% to 5.5% of naive CD4 clonotypes. Rarefaction showed sorted-subset sequencing was incomplete despite large depth.

Comment on this clone: Its antigen is not identified.

Terminally differentiated effector memory CD45RA+ cells were excluded from the naive CD8 cells, which were CD45RO-negative and positively selected for CCR7. Repertoires were generated with immunoSEQ multiplex PCR, while TCRdb's copy carries only in-frame clones and drops some. Of approximately 810,000 clones in the sample, over 90% are singletons; the top ten hold 24%. This CDR3 has 14 amino acids. Germline V lookup: CDR1 SQVTM, CDR2 ANQGSEA. V gave up 2 bases and J gave up 5 bases, with 16 bases separating them. The receptor comes from a man aged 30-40 years in good health. The rearrangement joins TRBV29-1 to TRBJ2-7; weak D call: TRBD2 (6 bases). The sequencing sample was made of naive CD8+ T cells sorted from blood. The CDR3 is CSVELARRSHEQYF. In DNA form, the CDR3 reads TGCAGCGTTGAACTAGCGCGACGAAGCCACGAGCAGTACTTC.